This is a list of T cell receptor beta chains from one sample in a study of T cells after yellow fever vaccination. Via MiXCR, TCRdb re-called the 5' RACE reads, giving one row per CDR3 protein. The table shows about 340,000 distinct CDR3 sequences, with 8% to 10% occurring only once. The sequenced sample was PBMCs, obtained on the day of the first yellow fever vaccination. The receptors stem from a man aged 18 to 29 who received the YFV17D yellow fever vaccine. CDR3s include the opening cysteine and the closing phenylalanine or tryptophan. A D gene is named only where the DNA matches it firmly. Some rows have no size entry. The others give once, few or many, or a class for an expanded clone.

>NA|TRBJ2-7|TRBV6-5|few
TGTGCCAGCAGTTCAGTAGGAGGTAGCGAGCAGTACTTC
CASSSVGGSEQYF
>NA|TRBJ1-5|TRBV11-2|NA
TGTGCCAGCACCGCATCCAGGGATCAGCCCCAGCATTTT
CASTASRDQPQHF
>NA|TRBJ1-3|TRBV5-1|few
TGCGCCAGCAGCTCTCTGGGGCCCCGGGCTGGAAACACCATATATTTT
CASSSLGPRAGNTIYF
>NA|TRBJ2-1|TRBV6-1|many
TGTGCCACGCGACGAGGTGACCGAACCTACAATGAGCAGTTCTTC
CATRRGDRTYNEQFF
>NA|TRBJ2-7|TRBV9|NA
TGTGCCAGCACGCCCCGTTCAAGCTTCATATACTTC
CASTPRSSFIYF
>NA|TRBJ1-2|TRBV6-6|few
TGTGCCAGCAGACAGGGAGATGGCTACACCTTC
CASRQGDGYTF
>NA|TRBJ1-4|TRBV7-9|many
TGTGCCAGCAGCTTAGGTCCGGGGAAACTGTTTTTT
CASSLGPGKLFF
>TRBD2|TRBJ2-5|TRBV19|NA
TGTGCCAGTAGTACAAGCGGGGGGGAGACCCAGTACTTC
CASSTSGGETQYF
>NA|TRBJ1-2|TRBV4-3|many
TGCGCCAGCAGCCAAGAAACCCGAAACTATGGCTACACCTTC
CASSQETRNYGYTF
>NA|TRBJ1-5|TRBV4-3|NA
TGCGCCAGCAGCCAACAGGAGAATCAGCCCCAGCATTTT
CASSQQENQPQHF
>NA|TRBJ1-6|TRBV7-2|NA
TGTGCCAGCAGCGCCCACCAGGGTAATTCACCCCTCCACTTT
CASSAHQGNSPLHF
>NA|TRBJ2-3|TRBV6-5|few
TGTGCCAGCAGTTACAGACTTCGCACAGATACGCAGTATTTT
CASSYRLRTDTQYF
>TRBD2|TRBJ2-1|TRBV5-4|NA
TGTGCCAGCACAACTAGCGGGGGGGCAAATGAGCAGTTCTTC
CASTTSGGANEQFF
>TRBD1|TRBJ2-2|TRBV28|NA
TGTGCCAGCAGTTCTCTCCGGACAGGGGACACCGGGGAGCTGTTTTTT
CASSSLRTGDTGELFF
>NA|TRBJ2-7|TRBV7-9|few
TGTGCCAGCAGCCCCTCTACAGGTCTCAAACTGTACGAGCAGTACTTC
CASSPSTGLKLYEQYF
>NA|TRBJ2-5|TRBV7-9|many
TGTGCCAGCAGCTCGCCGCGGGAATATGAGGGGACCCAGTACTTC
CASSSPREYEGTQYF
>NA|TRBJ2-2|TRBV25-1|few
TGTGCCAGCAGTGTCAGGGGAGGAGGAGCCGGGGAGCTGTTTTTT
CASSVRGGGAGELFF
>NA|TRBJ2-5|TRBV6-1|NA
TGTGCCAGCAGTCCGGGACGGGCCGGAGAGACCCAGTACTTC
CASSPGRAGETQYF
>TRBD1|TRBJ1-6|TRBV6-2/TRBV6-3|NA
TGTGCCAGCATGGGACAGGGTAATTCACCCCTCCACTTT
CASMGQGNSPLHF
>NA|TRBJ1-2|TRBV27|few
TGTGCCAGCAGTCGGGGGCAAGGCTACACCTTC
CASSRGQGYTF
>TRBD1|TRBJ1-5|TRBV9|few
TGTGCCAGCAGCGGACAGGGAGGTAGCAATCAGCCCCAGCATTTT
CASSGQGGSNQPQHF
>NA|TRBJ1-3|TRBV3-1|NA
TGTGCCAGCAGCCGGCCCGGGAGGCCCATATATTTT
CASSRPGRPIYF
>NA|TRBJ2-3|TRBV28|NA
TGTGCCAGCAGTTCAAGAGGGGGGTCACACGATACGCAGTATTTT
CASSSRGGSHDTQYF
>TRBD2|TRBJ2-1|TRBV4-2|few
TGTGCCAGCAGCCGTCCTCGAGCGGGGGGGGGCGATGAGCAGTTCTTC
CASSRPRAGGGDEQFF
>TRBD2|TRBJ2-5|TRBV29-1|NA
TGCAGCGTTGTCGGACGGGGGGGTTTGGAGACCCAGTACTTC
CSVVGRGGLETQYF
>NA|TRBJ1-5|TRBV6-1|few
TGTGCCAGCAGTGAATTCCCTGGCAATCAGCCCCAGCATTTT
CASSEFPGNQPQHF
>NA|TRBJ2-2|TRBV19|NA
TGTGCCATTAACACGGGCACCGGGGAGCTGTTTTTT
CAINTGTGELFF
>NA|TRBJ1-2|TRBV29-1|few
TGCAGCGCCGTCACGGAAAATAACTATGGCTACACCTTC
CSAVTENNYGYTF
>NA|TRBJ1-2|TRBV7-2|many
TGTGCCAGCAGCTTACGACAGACTATCTATGGCTACACCTTC
CASSLRQTIYGYTF
>NA|TRBJ2-1|TRBV7-2|few
TGTGCCAGCAGCTTAGTTAGCCAGAGCTCCTACAATGAGCAGTTCTTC
CASSLVSQSSYNEQFF
>NA|TRBJ1-5|TRBV20-1|NA
TGCAGTGCTAATCAGGGCTTTAGCAATCAGCCCCAGCATTTT
CSANQGFSNQPQHF